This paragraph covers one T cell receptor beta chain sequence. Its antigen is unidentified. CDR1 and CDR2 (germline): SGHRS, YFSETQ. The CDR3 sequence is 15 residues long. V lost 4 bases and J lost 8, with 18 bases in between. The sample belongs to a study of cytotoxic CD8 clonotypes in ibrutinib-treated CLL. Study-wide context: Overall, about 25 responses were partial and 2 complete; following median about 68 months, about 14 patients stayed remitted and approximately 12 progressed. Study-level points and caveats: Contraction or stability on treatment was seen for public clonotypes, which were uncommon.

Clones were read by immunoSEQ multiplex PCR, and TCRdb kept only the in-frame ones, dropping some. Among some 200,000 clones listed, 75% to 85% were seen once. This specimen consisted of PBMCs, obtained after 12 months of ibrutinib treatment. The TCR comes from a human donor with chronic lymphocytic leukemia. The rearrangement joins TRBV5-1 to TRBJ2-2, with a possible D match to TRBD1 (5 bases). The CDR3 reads CASSLGRTSQGELFF. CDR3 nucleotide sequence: TGCGCCAGCAGCCTGGGCAGGACATCCCAAGGGGAGCTGTTTTTT.